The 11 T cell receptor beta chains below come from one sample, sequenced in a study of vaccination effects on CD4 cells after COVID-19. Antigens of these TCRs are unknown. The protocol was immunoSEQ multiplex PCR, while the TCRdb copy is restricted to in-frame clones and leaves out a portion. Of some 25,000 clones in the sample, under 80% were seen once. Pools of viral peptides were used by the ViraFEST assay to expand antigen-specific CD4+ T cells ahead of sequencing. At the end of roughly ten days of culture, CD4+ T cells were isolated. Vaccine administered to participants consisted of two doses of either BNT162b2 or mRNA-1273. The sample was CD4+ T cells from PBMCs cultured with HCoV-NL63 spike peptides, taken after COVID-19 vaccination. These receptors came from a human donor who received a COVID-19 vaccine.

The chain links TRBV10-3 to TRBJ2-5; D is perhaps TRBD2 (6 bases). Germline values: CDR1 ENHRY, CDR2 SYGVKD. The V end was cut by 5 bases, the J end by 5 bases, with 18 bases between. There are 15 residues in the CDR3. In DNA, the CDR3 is TGTGCCATCAGTTCCGCCGGGTCTGGGGGGGAGACCCAGTACTTC. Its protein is CAISSAGSGGETQYF.

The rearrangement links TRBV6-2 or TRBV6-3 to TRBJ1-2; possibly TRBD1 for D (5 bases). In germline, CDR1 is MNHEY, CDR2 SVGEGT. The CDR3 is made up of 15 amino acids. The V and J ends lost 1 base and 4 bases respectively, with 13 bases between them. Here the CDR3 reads CASSYFQGTIYGYTF. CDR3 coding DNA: TGTGCCAGCAGTTACTTTCAGGGTACCATCTATGGCTACACCTTC.

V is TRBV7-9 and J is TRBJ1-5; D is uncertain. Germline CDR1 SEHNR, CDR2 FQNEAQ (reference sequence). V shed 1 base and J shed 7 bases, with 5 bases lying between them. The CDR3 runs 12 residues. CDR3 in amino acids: CASSLDGQPQHF. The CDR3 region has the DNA TGTGCCAGCAGCTTAGACGGGCAGCCCCAGCATTTT.

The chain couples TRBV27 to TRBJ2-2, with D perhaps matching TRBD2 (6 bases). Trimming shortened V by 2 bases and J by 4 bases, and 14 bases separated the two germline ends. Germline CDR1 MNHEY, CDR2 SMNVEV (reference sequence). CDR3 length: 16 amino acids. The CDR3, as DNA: TGTGCCAGCAGTTTAAACTCCGGGGGAAGCACCGGGGAGCTGTTTTTT. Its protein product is CASSLNSGGSTGELFF.

In DNA form, the CDR3 reads TGTGCCAGTAGTACTTTTGGGGGGGCTAACACTGAAGCTTTCTTT. It encodes CASSTFGGANTEAFF. The rearrangement links TRBV19 to TRBJ1-1, with TRBD1 as a possible D gene (6 bases). CDR3 size: 15 residues. Germline V gene sequence: CDR1 LNHDA, CDR2 SQIVND (reference sequence). The V and J ends lost 4 bases and 2 bases respectively, with 14 bases between them.

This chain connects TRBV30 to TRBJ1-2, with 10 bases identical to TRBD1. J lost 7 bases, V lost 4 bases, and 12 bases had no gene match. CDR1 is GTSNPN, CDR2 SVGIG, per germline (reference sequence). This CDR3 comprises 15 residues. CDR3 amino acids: CAWKSGQGRSGGYTF. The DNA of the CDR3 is TGTGCCTGGAAGTCGGGACAGGGGCGTTCGGGTGGCTACACCTTC.

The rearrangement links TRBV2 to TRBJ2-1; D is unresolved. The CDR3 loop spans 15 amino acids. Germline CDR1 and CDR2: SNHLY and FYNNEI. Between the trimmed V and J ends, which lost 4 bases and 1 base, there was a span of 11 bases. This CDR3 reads CASSGSLGSYNEQFF. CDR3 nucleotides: TGTGCCAGCAGTGGCTCCCTGGGGTCCTACAATGAGCAGTTCTTC.

CDR3: CASSKTTGANVLTF. The CDR3 bases are TGTGCCAGCAGTAAGACTACTGGGGCCAACGTCCTGACTTTC. The V call is TRBV28, the J call TRBJ2-6, with D perhaps TRBD2 (5 bases). CDR1 is MDHEN and CDR2 is SYDVKM in the germline V gene. The CDR3 is made up of 14 amino acids. Between the trimmed V and J ends, which lost 5 bases and 2 bases, there was a span of 7 bases.

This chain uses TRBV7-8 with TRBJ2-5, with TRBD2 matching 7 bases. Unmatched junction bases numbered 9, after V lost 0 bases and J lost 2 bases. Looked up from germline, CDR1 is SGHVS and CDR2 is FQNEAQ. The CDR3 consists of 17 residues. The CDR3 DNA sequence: TGTGCCAGCAGCTTAGCTAGGTGGACTAGGGTACAAGAGACCCAGTACTTC. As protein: CASSLARWTRVQETQYF.

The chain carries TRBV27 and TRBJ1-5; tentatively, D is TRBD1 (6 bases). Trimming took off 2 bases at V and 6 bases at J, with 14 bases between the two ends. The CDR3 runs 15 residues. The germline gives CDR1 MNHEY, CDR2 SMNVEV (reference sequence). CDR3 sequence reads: CASSLGGLVGQPQHF. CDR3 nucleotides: TGTGCCAGCAGTTTAGGGGGGCTCGTCGGTCAGCCCCAGCATTTT.

This CDR3 reads CASSPHDNPNTEAFF. CDR3 sequence (DNA): TGTGCCAGCAGCCCCCACGACAACCCGAACACTGAAGCTTTCTTT. The V and J genes are TRBV3-1 (or the pseudogene TRBV3-2) and TRBJ1-1; D remains unclear. The CDR3 loop spans 15 amino acids. V lost 4 bases and J lost 1, with 13 bases in between. Germline loops: CDR1 LGHDT, CDR2 YNNKEL (reference sequence).